These T cell receptor beta chains were read from a single sample in a study of blood T cell repertoires in COVID-19. The data were produced by immunoSEQ multiplex PCR, yet TCRdb's version contains in-frame clones alone and is incomplete. The table includes around 58,000 clones, roughly 88% detected once. Sequencing input: peripheral blood. The receptors stem from a human donor in a cohort sampled during active COVID-19. Each CDR3 is given with its conserved first and last residue. The D gene is left open where the match is weak. Some rows have no size entry. The others give once, few or many, or a class for an expanded clone.

>TRBJ1-1|TRBD1|-|TRBV7-8
CASSYHRTGAVTEAFF
TGTGCCAGCAGCTATCATCGGACAGGGGCTGTCACTGAAGCTTTCTTT
>TRBJ2-1|TRBD2|-|TRBV7-9
CASSLVGSGSLNEQFF
TGTGCCAGCAGCTTAGTGGGTAGCGGGAGTCTCAATGAGCAGTTCTTC
>TRBJ2-3|-|-|TRBV5-5
CASSSVLAADTQYF
TGTGCCAGCAGCTCCGTCTTAGCGGCAGATACGCAGTATTTT
>TRBJ2-3|TRBD2|-|TRBV5-4
CASSLPGASGDTQYF
TGTGCCAGCAGCTTGCCCGGGGCTAGCGGGGATACGCAGTATTTT
>TRBJ2-1|TRBD2|-|TRBV29-1
CSVWTSGKSYNEQFF
TGCAGCGTTTGGACTAGCGGGAAGTCCTACAATGAGCAGTTCTTC
>TRBJ2-4|TRBD2|-|TRBV18
CASSPTSGTQAKNIQYF
TGTGCCAGCTCACCTACTAGCGGGACTCAGGCCAAAAACATTCAGTACTTC
>TRBJ2-3|TRBD2|-|TRBV6-5
CASSLTSGMGTDTQYF
TGTGCCAGCAGTTTAACTAGCGGGATGGGCACAGATACGCAGTATTTT
>TRBJ2-7|-|-|TRBV4-1
CASSPRQELTYEQYF
TGCGCCAGCAGCCCTAGACAGGAGCTTACCTACGAGCAGTACTTC
>TRBJ1-1|-|-|TRBV7-2
CASTLPAVNTEAFF
TGTGCCAGCACTCTCCCCGCAGTGAACACTGAAGCTTTCTTT
>TRBJ2-7|TRBD2|-|TRBV28
CASSLGLAEDYEQYF
TGTGCCAGCAGTTTAGGACTAGCGGAGGATTACGAGCAGTACTTC
>TRBJ2-3|-|-|TRBV5-4
CASSQDSLAVTDTQYF
TGTGCCAGCAGCCAGGACAGTTTAGCCGTCACAGATACGCAGTATTTT
>TRBJ1-5|-|once|TRBV6-1
CASSEGINQPQHF
TGTGCCAGCAGTGAAGGTATCAATCAGCCCCAGCATTTT
>TRBJ1-1|-|-|TRBV18
CASSLNDIMNTEAFF
TGTGCCAGCTCGCTTAACGACATTATGAACACTGAAGCTTTCTTT
>TRBJ1-2|TRBD1|-|TRBV7-2
CASSLQQGRNYGYTF
TGTGCCAGCAGCTTACAACAGGGGCGCAACTATGGCTACACCTTC
>TRBJ2-7|TRBD1|-|TRBV7-8
CASSLGQGVPYEQYF
TGTGCCAGCAGCTTAGGACAGGGGGTCCCCTACGAGCAGTACTTC
>TRBJ2-7|TRBD1|-|TRBV10-3
CAISGQGGNEQYF
TGTGCCATCTCGGGACAGGGAGGCAACGAGCAGTACTTC
>TRBJ2-7|TRBD1|-|TRBV6-1
CASSEAGRGYEQYF
TGTGCCAGCAGTGAAGCCGGCAGGGGGTACGAGCAGTACTTC
>TRBJ2-1|-|-|TRBV6-6
CASSPTSSVGNEQFF
TGTGCCAGCAGTCCGACCTCCAGCGTGGGCAATGAGCAGTTCTTC
>TRBJ2-7|-|-|TRBV2
CASSGFARGPYEQYF
TGTGCCAGCAGTGGGTTCGCCAGAGGGCCCTACGAGCAGTACTTC
>TRBJ1-5|-|once|TRBV5-1
CAMPLGPNQPQHF
TGCGCCATGCCGCTGGGGCCCAATCAGCCCCAGCATTTT
>TRBJ1-2|-|-|TRBV20-1
CSARGDRNTF
TGCAGTGCTAGGGGCGACAGGAACACCTTC
>TRBJ1-2|-|-|TRBV12-3/TRBV12-4
CASSKTELNGYTF
TGTGCCAGCAGTAAGACAGAGCTGAATGGCTACACCTTC
>TRBJ1-5|-|-|TRBV7-2
CASKAGASNQPQHF
TGTGCCAGCAAGGCAGGGGCAAGCAATCAGCCCCAGCATTTT
>TRBJ2-1|-|-|TRBV28
CASSQRRDEQFF
TGTGCCAGCAGTCAGAGGAGGGATGAGCAGTTCTTC
>TRBJ2-4|TRBD2|-|TRBV6-6
CASSPWTSGRAGVTKNIQYF
TGTGCCAGCAGTCCATGGACTAGCGGGAGGGCCGGGGTCACCAAAAACATTCAGTACTTC
>TRBJ1-1|TRBD1|once|TRBV18
CASSGDRGGLTEAFF
TGTGCCAGCTCCGGGGACAGGGGGGGCTTAACTGAAGCTTTCTTT
>TRBJ2-5|TRBD1|-|TRBV7-9
CASSQGTVPETQYF
TGTGCCAGCAGCCAAGGGACAGTCCCCGAGACCCAGTACTTC
>TRBJ1-2|-|-|TRBV28
CASSSPGQTNYGYTF
TGTGCCAGCAGTTCCCCTGGACAGACAAACTATGGCTACACCTTC
>TRBJ2-2|-|-|TRBV10-3
CAISEETNTGELFF
TGTGCCATCAGTGAGGAGACTAACACCGGGGAGCTGTTTTTT
>TRBJ1-2|TRBD1|-|TRBV5-1
CASSLGDSDYGYTF
TGCGCCAGCAGCTTGGGGGACAGTGACTATGGCTACACCTTC
>TRBJ1-5|-|-|TRBV27
CASRPRGGWNQPQHF
TGTGCCAGCAGACCCCGGGGGGGATGGAATCAGCCCCAGCATTTT